This TCR beta chain was observed in a study of T cell responses to AZD1222 COVID-19 vaccine. Findings and caveats of the study: Nearly half of spike-specific TCRs reportedly target unmutated variant regions. Females made up more of the donors, who were largely white British, and clonal diversity may have come out too low.

To note about this clone: The antigen is not known.

The CDR3 has 15 residues. Trimming shortened V by 3 bases and J by 2 bases, and 11 bases separated the two germline ends. Per germline, CDR1 SEHNR and CDR2 FQNEAQ (reference sequence). The repertoire was sequenced with immunoSEQ multiplex PCR; TCRdb's copy has only in-frame clones and lacks some. The profile shows 140,000 to 150,000 clones, 70% to 90% of them singletons. V is TRBV7-9 and J is TRBJ2-1; D might be TRBD1 (6 bases). This sequence was found in an adult in good health. Sample: peripheral blood, taken on day 0 of AZD1222 vaccination. In nucleotides, the CDR3 is TGTGCCAGCAGCTTTTTGGACAGACCCTACAATGAGCAGTTCTTC. This sequence encodes CASSFLDRPYNEQFF.